This TCR beta chain was profiled in a study of T cells expressing NK-cell markers. Across the whole study: Sorted CD3+CD56+NKG2C+, CD3+CD56+NKG2C- and CD3+CD56-NKG2C+ T cells supplied TCR beta repertoires.

Points on this clonotype: Its target is unknown.

Reprocessing the 5' RACE reads, TCRdb reports a single entry for every CDR3 protein and omits DNA. The sample table sets out some 120,000 distinct CDR3 sequences. Looked up from germline, CDR1 is DFQATT and CDR2 is SNEGSKA (reference sequence). The CDR3 loop spans 21 amino acids. Points from the study as a whole: As a fraction of CD8+ T cells, dominant NKG2C+ clonotypes reached roughly 1.0-7.5% in six donors.

The gene calls are TRBV20-1 and TRBJ1-6. Sequenced material: blood T cells: a sorted CD56 or NKG2C T cell subset, CD4+ or CD8+ T cells, or bulk PBMC T cells (not recorded which). This receptor was identified in a woman aged 18-70 years in good health. The CDR3 sequence is CSARDLRATDRDGPRNSPLHF.